One T cell receptor (beta chain) is described in this entry. Its cognate antigen is unknown. Germline CDR1 and CDR2: MNHEY and SMNVEV (reference sequence). This CDR3 contains 15 residues. V dropped 6 bases and J dropped 0 bases, with 12 bases sitting between them. Investigators took roughly 10 milliliters of peripheral blood from every donor. A sample-barcoded 5' primer and a J-beta primer mix were used in a second PCR of roughly 6 to 11 cycles. All samples gave at least 2.5 million CDR3-containing paired-end reads. TCRdb reanalysed the 5' RACE reads using MiXCR and keeps one entry per CDR3 protein. The sample carries 1.4 million to 1.5 million distinct CDR3 sequences, 35% to 45% recorded once. The sample originates from a study of blood T cells in healthy people across ages. The overall study: Through template switching, about one barcoded beta molecule was captured per two T cells, as measured in model experiments.

Study outcomes and limitations: Naive T cell percentage and TCR beta diversity correlated strongly.

The specimen was blood. The clonotype originates from a woman younger than 30 in good health. The chain employs TRBV27 and TRBJ1-5; D is unresolved. The DNA for the CDR3 is TGTGCCAGCAGACAAGAAGGGTCTAGCAATCAGCCCCAGCATTTT. Protein product: CASRQEGSSNQPQHF.